These T cell receptor beta chains were read from a single sample in a study of blood T cell repertoires in COVID-19. Only in-frame clones appear in the TCRdb table, and some are missing; sequencing was by immunoSEQ multiplex PCR. The sample lists 100,000 to 150,000 clones; roughly 90% were seen once. Material: peripheral blood. Receptors originate from a man between 65 and 79 years old with active COVID-19. The CDR3 runs from the conserved cysteine through the conserved F or W. A D gene is named only where the DNA matches it firmly. Size tells how often a clone was seen (once, few, many) or the class of an expanded clone, and some rows leave it out.

CDR3nt: TGTGCCAGCAGTGCCAGGGGGCAAGGGACCGGGGAGCTGTTTTTT
CDR3aa: CASSARGQGTGELFF
v_gene: TRBV6-4
d_gene: TRBD1
abundance: -
j_gene: TRBJ2-2

CDR3nt: TGTGCCAGCAGCTTATTGCGGGTCAACACCATATATTTT
CDR3aa: CASSLLRVNTIYF
v_gene: TRBV11-2
d_gene: -
abundance: -
j_gene: TRBJ1-3

CDR3nt: TGTGCCAGCTCACCACCCGGTCTAGCGGCGCAGTATTTT
CDR3aa: CASSPPGLAAQYF
v_gene: TRBV18
d_gene: TRBD2
abundance: -
j_gene: TRBJ2-3

CDR3nt: TGTGCCAGCAGCCAAGTACTAGCGGGAGGGCGGAATGAGCAGTTCTTC
CDR3aa: CASSQVLAGGRNEQFF
v_gene: TRBV7-2
d_gene: TRBD2
abundance: -
j_gene: TRBJ2-1

CDR3nt: TGTGCCAGCTCACCAGGTGGGAGCTCCTACGAGCAGTACTTC
CDR3aa: CASSPGGSSYEQYF
v_gene: TRBV18
d_gene: -
abundance: -
j_gene: TRBJ2-7

CDR3nt: TGTGCCAGCTCACCACCAAGGCGGGAGGACAACTACGAGCAGTACTTC
CDR3aa: CASSPPRREDNYEQYF
v_gene: TRBV18
d_gene: TRBD2
abundance: -
j_gene: TRBJ2-7

CDR3nt: TGTGCCAGCTCAAATTTGAGGAAGACTAGCGTAAATCCTTACAATGAGCAGTTCTTC
CDR3aa: CASSNLRKTSVNPYNEQFF
v_gene: TRBV18
d_gene: TRBD2
abundance: -
j_gene: TRBJ2-1

CDR3nt: TGTGCCACCAGCACCCCCGGGGGAGATCAGCCCCAGCATTTT
CDR3aa: CATSTPGGDQPQHF
v_gene: TRBV15
d_gene: -
abundance: -
j_gene: TRBJ1-5

CDR3nt: TGTGCCAGTAGTATCCGGCCGGGGGATCAGCCCCAGCATTTT
CDR3aa: CASSIRPGDQPQHF
v_gene: TRBV19
d_gene: -
abundance: few
j_gene: TRBJ1-5

CDR3nt: TGTGCCAGCAGTTACAGGGGGGCACGCTACAATGAGCAGTTCTTC
CDR3aa: CASSYRGARYNEQFF
v_gene: TRBV28
d_gene: TRBD1
abundance: -
j_gene: TRBJ2-1

CDR3nt: TGTGCCAGCACCCCCGGACTACTGTACCAAGAGACCCAGTACTTC
CDR3aa: CASTPGLLYQETQYF
v_gene: TRBV7-2
d_gene: -
abundance: -
j_gene: TRBJ2-5

CDR3nt: TGCGCCAGCGGCTTAAACGGGGGGACAAACACTGAAGCTTTCTTT
CDR3aa: CASGLNGGTNTEAFF
v_gene: TRBV5-1
d_gene: -
abundance: -
j_gene: TRBJ1-1

CDR3nt: TGTGCCAGCAGTTACTCACTAGCGGGACCCTACAATGAGCAGTTCTTC
CDR3aa: CASSYSLAGPYNEQFF
v_gene: TRBV2
d_gene: TRBD2
abundance: few
j_gene: TRBJ2-1

CDR3nt: TGCGCCAGCAGCCAAGAGGGCAGGGAAGAGACCCAGTACTTC
CDR3aa: CASSQEGREETQYF
v_gene: TRBV4-1
d_gene: -
abundance: -
j_gene: TRBJ2-5

CDR3nt: TGTGCCAGCAGCTTATACTCCCAGGGGGAAGGCACTGAAGCTTTCTTT
CDR3aa: CASSLYSQGEGTEAFF
v_gene: TRBV7-2
d_gene: TRBD1
abundance: -
j_gene: TRBJ1-1

CDR3nt: TGTGCCAGCAGTTTCCAGGGGGCGACTCAGCCCCAGCATTTT
CDR3aa: CASSFQGATQPQHF
v_gene: TRBV27
d_gene: TRBD1
abundance: -
j_gene: TRBJ1-5

CDR3nt: TGTGCCAGTAGTTCATGGACAGGGGGCTTAGAGACCCAGTACTTC
CDR3aa: CASSSWTGGLETQYF
v_gene: TRBV19
d_gene: TRBD1
abundance: -
j_gene: TRBJ2-5

CDR3nt: TGCGCCAGCCAGAGAGGGGCTAGCGGGAGAGATACGCAGTATTTT
CDR3aa: CASQRGASGRDTQYF
v_gene: TRBV10-1
d_gene: TRBD2
abundance: -
j_gene: TRBJ2-3

CDR3nt: TGTGCCAGCAGCCCTGAACAGGGGGCAGACTATGGCTACACCTTC
CDR3aa: CASSPEQGADYGYTF
v_gene: TRBV5-4
d_gene: TRBD1
abundance: -
j_gene: TRBJ1-2

CDR3nt: TGCAGCGTTGAGTGGTGGTATGACATCCAAGAGACCCAGTACTTC
CDR3aa: CSVEWWYDIQETQYF
v_gene: TRBV29-1
d_gene: -
abundance: -
j_gene: TRBJ2-5

CDR3nt: TGTGCCAGCAGGAAAGCGGGAGTCGGCACCGGGGAGCTGTTTTTT
CDR3aa: CASRKAGVGTGELFF
v_gene: TRBV7-2
d_gene: TRBD2
abundance: once
j_gene: TRBJ2-2

CDR3nt: TGTGCCAGCAGCTGGACAGTCTCTGGAAACACCATATATTTT
CDR3aa: CASSWTVSGNTIYF
v_gene: TRBV6-6
d_gene: -
abundance: -
j_gene: TRBJ1-3

CDR3nt: TGTGCCAGTGGACAGGGCCCTGGGGGCTACACCTTC
CDR3aa: CASGQGPGGYTF
v_gene: TRBV19
d_gene: TRBD1
abundance: -
j_gene: TRBJ1-2

CDR3nt: TGTGCCAGCAGCCCCAGGGAGGGGACAGGGGTATTCGGGACCCAGTACTTC
CDR3aa: CASSPREGTGVFGTQYF
v_gene: TRBV7-6
d_gene: TRBD1
abundance: -
j_gene: TRBJ2-5

CDR3nt: TGTGCCAGTAGATCAAGAGGGGGGGATGAAAAACTGTTTTTT
CDR3aa: CASRSRGGDEKLFF
v_gene: TRBV19
d_gene: -
abundance: -
j_gene: TRBJ1-4

CDR3nt: TGTGCCATCACTGGACAGCGAGCCTACGAGCAGTACTTC
CDR3aa: CAITGQRAYEQYF
v_gene: TRBV10-3
d_gene: -
abundance: -
j_gene: TRBJ2-7

CDR3nt: TGTGCCAGCAGCTTAGGGGTAGCCCAGGGGCACACAGATACGCAGTATTTT
CDR3aa: CASSLGVAQGHTDTQYF
v_gene: TRBV7-9
d_gene: -
abundance: once
j_gene: TRBJ2-3

CDR3nt: TGTGCCACCAGTGATTTGCAAGCGGGTCTCAGCACAGATACGCAGTATTTT
CDR3aa: CATSDLQAGLSTDTQYF
v_gene: TRBV24-1
d_gene: -
abundance: -
j_gene: TRBJ2-3

CDR3nt: TGCGCCAGCAGCTTTGACAGGGAATATGGCTACACCTTC
CDR3aa: CASSFDREYGYTF
v_gene: TRBV5-1
d_gene: TRBD1
abundance: -
j_gene: TRBJ1-2

CDR3nt: TGCGCCAGCAGCTTAAGAAGCGGGGTAAGACTGCCAAATGAGCAGTTCTTC
CDR3aa: CASSLRSGVRLPNEQFF
v_gene: TRBV5-1
d_gene: TRBD2
abundance: -
j_gene: TRBJ2-1

CDR3nt: TGCGCCAGCAGCGAGGGAGGCGCCTATAATTCACCCCTCCACTTT
CDR3aa: CASSEGGAYNSPLHF
v_gene: TRBV4-1
d_gene: -
abundance: -
j_gene: TRBJ1-6

CDR3nt: TGTGCCATCAGTGAGTCGACTAGGAACACTGAAGCTTTCTTT
CDR3aa: CAISESTRNTEAFF
v_gene: TRBV10-3
d_gene: -
abundance: -
j_gene: TRBJ1-1

CDR3nt: TGTGCCACCAGCAGAGATCCCACGGCGGGGTACAATGAGCAGTTCTTC
CDR3aa: CATSRDPTAGYNEQFF
v_gene: TRBV15
d_gene: -
abundance: -
j_gene: TRBJ2-1

CDR3nt: TGTGCCAGCAGTTACGCGGCGGGAGAGGGGTACAATGAGCAGTTCTTC
CDR3aa: CASSYAAGEGYNEQFF
v_gene: TRBV6-5
d_gene: TRBD2
abundance: -
j_gene: TRBJ2-1

CDR3nt: TGTGCCAGCAGCCGGACGGGGAGCTACGAGCAGTACTTC
CDR3aa: CASSRTGSYEQYF
v_gene: TRBV7-2
d_gene: -
abundance: -
j_gene: TRBJ2-7